This T cell receptor beta chain appears in the sequencing data of a study of T cell repertoires in cytomegalovirus infection. The wider study: It was recently identified HLA-C-restricted and well-studied HLA-B-restricted CMV epitopes that the study used. CMV infection together with matching HLA type was indicated by public TCR beta signatures. General study findings and limits: Identification of carriers of CMV plus the relevant HLA was performed using cumulative public TCR beta family frequency. Ex vivo, HLA-C-restricted CMV-specific TCR beta clonotypes prevailed over the rest of the response.

Germline loops: CDR1 MGHRA, CDR2 YSYEKL. This CDR3 has 14 amino acids. The ends were cut back, 0 bases at V and 5 bases at J, with 10 bases in the middle. TCRdb analysed the reads with MiXCR anew, one entry per CDR3 protein. The data show fewer than 900,000 distinct CDR3 sequences, with 25% to 35% seen just once and around 13% held by the top ten. Notes on this clonotype: Its antigen is not identified.

Sequenced material: cultured CD8+ T cells from PBMCs, taken from culture after CMV antigen stimulation. This TCR was sampled from a human donor in good health (CMV status not recorded). Some clones in this sample may be carry-over from other donors' samples. The J gene is TRBJ1-2, the V gene TRBV4-1; unclear D gene. The CDR3 DNA is TGCGCCAGCAGCCAAGAGGGTGCCTTTTATGGCTACACCTTC. This translates into CASSQEGAFYGYTF.